This TCR beta chain was documented in a study of blood T cells in healthy people across ages. This CDR3 has 14 amino acids. Germline V CDR1 and CDR2: LNHDA, SQIVND (reference sequence). PCR was performed a second time for roughly 7 to 11 cycles using a sample-barcoded 5' primer and a J-beta primer mix. Each sample provided no less than 3 million CDR3-containing paired-end reads. TCRdb re-called the 5' RACE reads through MiXCR, storing one row per CDR3 protein. The sample comprises 1.5 million to 2 million distinct CDR3 sequences, approximately 30% of which are singletons, and 7.7% rests with the top ten.

This TCR derives from a woman in her twenties or thirties in good health. Sequencing was performed on blood. The chain couples TRBV19 to TRBJ2-1, with 8 bases aligning to TRBD1. The DNA end lines up better with TRBJ2-7; the J call may be wrong. CDR3 nucleotide sequence: TGTGCCAGTAGTCACGGACAGGGTTACAATGAGCAGTACTTC. As protein: CASSHGQGYNEQYF.